Listed below are T cell receptor beta chains from one sample, sequenced in a study of T cell repertoires in cytomegalovirus infection. TCRdb fed the reads into MiXCR, producing one record per CDR3 protein. Among fewer than 700,000 distinct CDR3 sequences listed, approximately 25% were seen once. Sequenced material: CD8+ T cells from PBMCs. The origin of the receptors is a human donor in good health (CMV status not recorded). Some clones in this sample may be carry-over from other donors' samples. The CDR3 runs from the conserved cysteine through the conserved F or W. Size tells how often a clone was seen (once, few, many) or the class of an expanded clone, and some rows leave it out.

many TRBV6-2/TRBV6-3 CASSYLTGRRQPQHF
once TRBV12-5 CASGLSGTIPEGCEQYF
few TRBV11-3 CASSDWNKSYEQYF
. TRBV4-3 CASSQDYYWTDSNYGYTF
many TRBV6-2/TRBV6-3 CASSYSRGAFTEAFF
few TRBV13 CASSLSGTGETQYF
few TRBV18 CASSPPDRGREQYF
many TRBV7-6 CASSLALAAEAFF
. TRBV7-2 CASSLARGADEAFF
few TRBV14 CASSQATNLWITEAFF